This T cell receptor (beta chain) was sequenced in a study of blood T cells in healthy people across ages. Notes on the study in general: Measured against age, TCR beta diversity per million T cells decreased in a roughly linear manner. Unknown CMV status may confound age-related changes in expanded clones.

Isolation per sample recovered at least 6.5 million PBMCs. PCR was performed a second time for about 7 to 12 cycles using a sample-barcoded 5' primer and a J-beta primer mix. Researchers report that a template-switch adaptor with 12 random nucleotides tagged each cDNA molecule. TCRdb fed the 5' RACE reads into MiXCR, producing one record per CDR3 protein. The table includes about 970,000 distinct CDR3 sequences, just over 50% detected once. With regard to this clonotype: Its antigen is undetermined.

The V end lost 3 bases, the J end lost 2 bases, and 17 bases lay between the germline ends. The germline V gene has CDR1 MDHEN and CDR2 SYDVKM. CDR3 length: 16 amino acids. The TCR sequence derives from a woman aged 55-70 years in good health. V is TRBV28 and J is TRBJ2-7; D possibly corresponds to TRBD2 (5 bases). Sequencing was carried out using blood. DNA of the CDR3: TGTGCCAGCAGTTTGATTGTGGGCCCCGGGACCTACGAGCAGTACTTC. It specifies CASSLIVGPGTYEQYF.